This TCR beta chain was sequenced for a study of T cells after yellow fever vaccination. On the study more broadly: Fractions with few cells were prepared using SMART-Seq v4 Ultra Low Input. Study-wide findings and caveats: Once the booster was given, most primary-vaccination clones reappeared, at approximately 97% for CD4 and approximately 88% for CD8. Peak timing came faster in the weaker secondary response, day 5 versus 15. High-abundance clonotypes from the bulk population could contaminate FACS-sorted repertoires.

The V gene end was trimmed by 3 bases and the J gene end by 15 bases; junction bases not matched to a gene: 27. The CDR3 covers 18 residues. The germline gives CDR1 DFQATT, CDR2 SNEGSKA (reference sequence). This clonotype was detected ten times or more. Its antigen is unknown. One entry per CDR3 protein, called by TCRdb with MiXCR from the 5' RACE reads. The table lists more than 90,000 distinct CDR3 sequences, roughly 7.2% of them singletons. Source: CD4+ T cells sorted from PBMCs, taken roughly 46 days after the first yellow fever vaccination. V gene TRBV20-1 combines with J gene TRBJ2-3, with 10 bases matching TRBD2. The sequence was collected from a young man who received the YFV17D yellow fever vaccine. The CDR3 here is CSARDLLPGLAGADTPYF. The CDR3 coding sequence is TGCAGTGCTAGGGATCTTCTCCCCGGGCTAGCGGGGGCAGATACGCCCTATTTT.